A selection of T cell receptor beta chains follows, all from one sample in a study of spatial heterogeneity in lung cancer. TCRdb reanalysed the 5' RACE reads using MiXCR and keeps one entry per CDR3 protein. The profile shows 95,000 to 130,000 distinct CDR3 sequences, 9% to 15% of them singletons. Material: PBMCs, obtained at follow-up. The source of these receptors is a male donor with early-stage non-small cell lung cancer. Both conserved end residues are part of each CDR3. The D gene is left open where the match is weak. Clone size is given for some rows only: seen once, a few or many times, or a class if the clone is expanded.

clone size: -
V gene: TRBV18
D gene: -
J gene: TRBJ1-2
CDR3 DNA: TGTGCCAGCTCACCATCGAATGGTGAGGCTCATGGCTACACCTTC
CDR3 protein: CASSPSNGEAHGYTF

clone size: many
V gene: TRBV20-1
D gene: TRBD1
J gene: TRBJ2-5
CDR3 DNA: TGCAGTGCTAGTCGCCTACAGGGGCGGAGAGAGACCCAGTACTTC
CDR3 protein: CSASRLQGRRETQYF

clone size: -
V gene: TRBV7-3
D gene: -
J gene: TRBJ2-3
CDR3 DNA: TGTGCCAGCAGCTTAACCCAGACTAGCACAGATACGCAGTATTTT
CDR3 protein: CASSLTQTSTDTQYF

clone size: -
V gene: TRBV10-3
D gene: -
J gene: TRBJ2-2
CDR3 DNA: TGTGCCATCAGTGAGTTTTATGCGGGGACCGGGGAGCTGTTTTTT
CDR3 protein: CAISEFYAGTGELFF

clone size: -
V gene: TRBV5-1
D gene: TRBD1
J gene: TRBJ2-5
CDR3 DNA: TGCGCCAGCAGCGCAACCGGGACAGGGGCGGTGGAGACCCAGTACTTC
CDR3 protein: CASSATGTGAVETQYF

clone size: many
V gene: TRBV30
D gene: TRBD1
J gene: TRBJ1-6
CDR3 DNA: TGTGCCTGGAGTACCGACGGGACAGGCGGTTCACCCCTCCACTTT
CDR3 protein: CAWSTDGTGGSPLHF

clone size: -
V gene: TRBV4-3
D gene: -
J gene: TRBJ1-2
CDR3 DNA: TGCGCCAGCAGCCAAGATTGGGGTCCCAGATATGTTAACTATGGCTACACCTTC
CDR3 protein: CASSQDWGPRYVNYGYTF

clone size: -
V gene: TRBV10-1
D gene: -
J gene: TRBJ2-7
CDR3 DNA: TGCGCCAGCAGTGAGTCTTGGGGGGAGCAGTACTTC
CDR3 protein: CASSESWGEQYF

clone size: many
V gene: TRBV9
D gene: -
J gene: TRBJ2-1
CDR3 DNA: TGTGCCAGCAGCCCCCGCGGGACATTCCTCCGTGAGCAGTTCTTC
CDR3 protein: CASSPRGTFLREQFF

clone size: -
V gene: TRBV15
D gene: -
J gene: TRBJ1-3
CDR3 DNA: TGTGCCACCAGCAGAGACAGGACCGCTTCTGGAAACACCATATATTTT
CDR3 protein: CATSRDRTASGNTIYF

clone size: few
V gene: TRBV11-2
D gene: -
J gene: TRBJ1-6
CDR3 DNA: TGTGCCAGCAGCAGTAGGGGGGGCTCCTATAATTCACCCCTCCACTTT
CDR3 protein: CASSSRGGSYNSPLHF

clone size: many
V gene: TRBV7-2
D gene: TRBD1
J gene: TRBJ2-1
CDR3 DNA: TGTGCCAGCAGTTACGACAGGGCCTACAATGAGCAGTTCTTC
CDR3 protein: CASSYDRAYNEQFF

clone size: few
V gene: TRBV19
D gene: -
J gene: TRBJ2-3
CDR3 DNA: TGTGCCAGTAGTATAGTGGGACTTTCCACAGATACGCAGTATTTT
CDR3 protein: CASSIVGLSTDTQYF

clone size: -
V gene: TRBV7-9
D gene: -
J gene: TRBJ2-7
CDR3 DNA: TGTGCCAGCAGCTTAGATCCGGGACTGAACGAGCAGTACTTC
CDR3 protein: CASSLDPGLNEQYF

clone size: -
V gene: TRBV12-3/TRBV12-4
D gene: TRBD1
J gene: TRBJ2-5
CDR3 DNA: TGTGCCAGCAGTTTGGGACACAGGGGGGAGACCCAGTACTTC
CDR3 protein: CASSLGHRGETQYF

clone size: few
V gene: TRBV5-8
D gene: -
J gene: TRBJ2-2
CDR3 DNA: TGTGCCAGCAGAATGGTACGGACGAACACCGGGGAGCTGTTTTTT
CDR3 protein: CASRMVRTNTGELFF

clone size: many
V gene: TRBV24-1
D gene: TRBD1
J gene: TRBJ2-1
CDR3 DNA: TGTGCCACCAGTGAAGACAGGGGTAATGAGCAGTTCTTC
CDR3 protein: CATSEDRGNEQFF

clone size: many
V gene: TRBV27
D gene: -
J gene: TRBJ2-3
CDR3 DNA: TGTGCCAGCAGTTTATTCTGGTCTAGCACAGATACGCAGTATTTT
CDR3 protein: CASSLFWSSTDTQYF

clone size: many
V gene: TRBV5-1
D gene: TRBD1
J gene: TRBJ2-6
CDR3 DNA: TGCGCCAGCAGCTTGGGCGGGACAGGAATATCTGGGGCCAACGTCCTGACTTTC
CDR3 protein: CASSLGGTGISGANVLTF

clone size: -
V gene: TRBV7-2
D gene: -
J gene: TRBJ2-5
CDR3 DNA: TGTGCCAGCACCCGGGCGCTTCAAGAGACCCAGTACTTC
CDR3 protein: CASTRALQETQYF

clone size: few
V gene: TRBV5-1
D gene: -
J gene: TRBJ1-1
CDR3 DNA: TGCGCCAGCAGCTTGGCCTTTTCGGCGAACACTGAAGCTTTCTTT
CDR3 protein: CASSLAFSANTEAFF

clone size: few
V gene: TRBV5-1
D gene: TRBD1
J gene: TRBJ2-1
CDR3 DNA: TGCGCCAGCAGCTTGGTGGCAGGGGGACCCTACAATGAGCAGTTCTTC
CDR3 protein: CASSLVAGGPYNEQFF